The next 4 T cell receptor beta chains were all read from a single sample in a study of high-grade serous ovarian cancer treatment subgroups. The tumor samples were collected prior to definitive surgery or chemotherapy. This table comes from immunoSEQ multiplex PCR, and its TCRdb copy is limited to in-frame clones, with some not included. The sample lists about 730 clones, around three quarters occurring once. The sequenced material came from tumor tissue. These receptors all come from a human donor with high-grade serous ovarian cancer.

The sample holds a few counts of this clone. The chain couples TRBV11-2 to TRBJ1-5; D ambiguous. Trimming stripped 3 bases from V and 5 bases from J, with 8 bases between. The germline V gene has CDR1 SGHAT and CDR2 FQNNGV. The CDR3 extends over 13 amino acids. The CDR3 coding sequence is TGTGCCAGCAGCTTCACAGCCGATCAGCCCCAGCATTTT. Protein sequence: CASSFTADQPQHF.

This clone was counted only a few times. This chain uses TRBV5-4 with TRBJ2-6, with a possible D match to TRBD1 (5 bases). The CDR3 sequence is 19 residues long. The V and J ends lost 4 bases and 0 bases respectively, with 20 bases between them. CDR1 is SGHNT, CDR2 YYREEE, per germline (reference sequence). CDR3 residues: CASSPSQGAGPSGANVLTF. CDR3 coding DNA: TGTGCCAGCAGCCCCTCCCAAGGGGCTGGCCCCTCTGGGGCCAACGTCCTGACTTTC.

Only a few counts were recorded for this clone. The chain links TRBV28 to TRBJ1-1; D possibly corresponds to TRBD1 (6 bases). Trimming pared 7 bases from V and 11 bases from J, leaving 17 bases between. Per germline, CDR1 MDHEN and CDR2 SYDVKM. The CDR3 sequence is 12 residues long. Written as DNA, the CDR3 is TGTGCCAGCATGACGGGAACAGGGTTGGCTTTCTTT. Residues: CASMTGTGLAFF.

The V call is TRBV28, the J call TRBJ2-2, with TRBD2 matching 7 bases. The V gene end was trimmed by 5 bases and the J gene end by 1 base; junction bases not matched to a gene: 4. Per germline, CDR1 MDHEN and CDR2 SYDVKM. This CDR3 has 15 residues. The CDR3, as DNA: TGTGCCAGCAGTGCGAGCGGGGAGAACACCGGGGAGCTGTTTTTT. Its protein is CASSASGENTGELFF.